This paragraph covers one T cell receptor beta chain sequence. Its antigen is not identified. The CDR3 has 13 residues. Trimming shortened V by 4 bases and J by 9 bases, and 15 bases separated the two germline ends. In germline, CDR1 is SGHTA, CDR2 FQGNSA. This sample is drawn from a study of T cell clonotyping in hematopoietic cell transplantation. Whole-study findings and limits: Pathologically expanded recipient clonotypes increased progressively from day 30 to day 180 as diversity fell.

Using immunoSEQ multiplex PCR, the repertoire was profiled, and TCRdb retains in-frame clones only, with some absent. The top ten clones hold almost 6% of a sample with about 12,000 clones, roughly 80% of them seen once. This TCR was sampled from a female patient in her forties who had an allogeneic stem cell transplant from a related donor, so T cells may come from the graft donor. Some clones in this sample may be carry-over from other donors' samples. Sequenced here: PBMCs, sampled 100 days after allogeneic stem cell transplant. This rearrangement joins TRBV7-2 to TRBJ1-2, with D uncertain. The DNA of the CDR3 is TGTGCCAGCAGCTCATCCAAGAGTTGGAGCTACACCTTC. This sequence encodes CASSSSKSWSYTF.